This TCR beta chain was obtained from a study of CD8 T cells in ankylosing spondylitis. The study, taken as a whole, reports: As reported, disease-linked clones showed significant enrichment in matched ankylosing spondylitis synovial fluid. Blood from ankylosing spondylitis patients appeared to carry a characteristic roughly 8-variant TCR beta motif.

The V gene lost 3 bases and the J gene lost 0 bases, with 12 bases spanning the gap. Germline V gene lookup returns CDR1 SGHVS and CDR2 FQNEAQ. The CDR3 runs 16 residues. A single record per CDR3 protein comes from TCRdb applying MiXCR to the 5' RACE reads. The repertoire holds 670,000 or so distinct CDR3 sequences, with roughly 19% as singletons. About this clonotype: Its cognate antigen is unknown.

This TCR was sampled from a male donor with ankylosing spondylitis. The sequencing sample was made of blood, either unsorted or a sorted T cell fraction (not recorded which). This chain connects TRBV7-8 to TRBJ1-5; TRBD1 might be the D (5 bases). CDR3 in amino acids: CASSLRQPDSNQPQHF. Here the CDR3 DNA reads TGTGCCAGCAGCTTGAGACAGCCTGATAGCAATCAGCCCCAGCATTTT.